These T cell receptor beta chains were read from a single sample in a study of radiotherapy plus CTLA-4 blockade in lung cancer. Assay: immunoSEQ multiplex PCR; the TCRdb copy retains only in-frame clones and omits some. Among about 54,000 clones listed, 65% to 85% were seen once. Sequences were derived from peripheral blood, sampled from a patient treated with radiotherapy plus ipilimumab. Receptor source: a human donor with non-small cell lung cancer who had a partial response to radiotherapy plus ipilimumab. Both conserved end residues are part of each CDR3. The order of the fields is V gene, clone size, D gene, J gene, CDR3 protein, CDR3 DNA. D genes are given only for firm matches. Clone size is given for some rows only: seen once, a few or many times, or a class if the clone is expanded.

v_gene: TRBV28
abundance: .
d_gene: .
j_gene: TRBJ2-7
CDR3aa: CASSLPRYEQYF
CDR3nt: TGTGCCAGCAGCCTGCCCAGGTACGAGCAGTACTTC

v_gene: TRBV4-1
abundance: .
d_gene: .
j_gene: TRBJ2-1
CDR3aa: CASSQVDILTYNEQFF
CDR3nt: TGCGCCAGCAGCCAAGTAGATATCCTTACCTACAATGAGCAGTTCTTC

v_gene: TRBV30
abundance: once
d_gene: TRBD1
j_gene: TRBJ1-2
CDR3aa: CAWTGQGAWYGYTF
CDR3nt: TGTGCCTGGACGGGACAGGGGGCTTGGTATGGCTACACCTTC

v_gene: TRBV6-5
abundance: .
d_gene: .
j_gene: TRBJ1-1
CDR3aa: CASSLQRLATREAFF
CDR3nt: TGTGCCAGCAGCCTACAGCGGTTGGCCACGAGGGAAGCTTTCTTT

v_gene: TRBV7-3
abundance: .
d_gene: TRBD2
j_gene: TRBJ2-1
CDR3aa: CASSLTSGGYNEQFF
CDR3nt: TGTGCCAGCAGCTTAACTAGCGGGGGGTACAATGAGCAGTTCTTC

v_gene: TRBV5-1
abundance: .
d_gene: .
j_gene: TRBJ2-7
CDR3aa: CASSSTPDTPYEQYF
CDR3nt: TGCGCCAGCAGCTCGACCCCCGACACCCCCTACGAGCAGTACTTC

v_gene: TRBV7-2
abundance: .
d_gene: .
j_gene: TRBJ2-5
CDR3aa: CASSKIRAGAWYETQYF
CDR3nt: TGTGCCAGCAGCAAAATCCGGGCGGGGGCTTGGTATGAGACCCAGTACTTC

v_gene: TRBV5-1
abundance: .
d_gene: TRBD2
j_gene: TRBJ2-3
CDR3aa: CASSPTSGGTGTDTQYF
CDR3nt: TGCGCCAGCAGCCCTACTAGCGGGGGGACCGGCACAGATACGCAGTATTTT

v_gene: TRBV6-5
abundance: .
d_gene: TRBD1
j_gene: TRBJ1-1
CDR3aa: CASTRTGGEMTEAFF
CDR3nt: TGTGCCAGCACTCGGACAGGGGGAGAGATGACTGAAGCTTTCTTT

v_gene: TRBV7-9
abundance: .
d_gene: .
j_gene: TRBJ1-1
CDR3aa: CASSFQGGAPEAFF
CDR3nt: TGTGCCAGCAGCTTTCAGGGAGGCGCGCCTGAAGCTTTCTTT

v_gene: TRBV11-1
abundance: .
d_gene: .
j_gene: TRBJ1-1
CDR3aa: CASSPERVFRRLTEAFF
CDR3nt: TGTGCCAGCAGCCCAGAGAGGGTCTTCCGTAGACTCACTGAAGCTTTCTTT

v_gene: TRBV9
abundance: .
d_gene: TRBD2
j_gene: TRBJ2-7
CDR3aa: CASSVGAGGYEQYF
CDR3nt: TGTGCCAGCAGCGTAGGGGCGGGGGGCTACGAGCAGTACTTC

v_gene: TRBV27
abundance: few
d_gene: TRBD1
j_gene: TRBJ2-7
CDR3aa: CASSFYGQVPSEQYF
CDR3nt: TGTGCCAGCAGTTTTTACGGACAGGTCCCATCCGAGCAGTACTTC

v_gene: TRBV6-1
abundance: few
d_gene: .
j_gene: TRBJ1-1
CDR3aa: CASSPGTEAFF
CDR3nt: TGTGCCAGCAGCCCCGGGACTGAAGCTTTCTTT

v_gene: TRBV30
abundance: .
d_gene: .
j_gene: TRBJ2-7
CDR3aa: CAWSVLAYEQYF
CDR3nt: TGTGCCTGGAGTGTATTAGCGTACGAGCAGTACTTC

v_gene: TRBV6-5
abundance: .
d_gene: .
j_gene: TRBJ1-4
CDR3aa: CASTSGHSNEKLFF
CDR3nt: TGTGCCAGCACCTCGGGACATAGCAATGAAAAACTGTTTTTT

v_gene: TRBV19
abundance: .
d_gene: TRBD1
j_gene: TRBJ2-2
CDR3aa: CASTLTGGITGELFF
CDR3nt: TGTGCCAGTACCCTGACAGGGGGCATCACCGGGGAGCTGTTTTTT

v_gene: TRBV7-9
abundance: .
d_gene: .
j_gene: TRBJ1-5
CDR3aa: CASSLPGSNQPQHF
CDR3nt: TGTGCCAGCAGCTTACCAGGTAGCAATCAGCCCCAGCATTTT

v_gene: TRBV30
abundance: .
d_gene: .
j_gene: TRBJ2-3
CDR3aa: CAWSGGTRTDTQYF
CDR3nt: TGTGCCTGGAGTGGAGGAACGCGCACAGATACGCAGTATTTT

v_gene: TRBV6-5
abundance: .
d_gene: .
j_gene: TRBJ2-1
CDR3aa: CATMSEGSYNEQFF
CDR3nt: TGTGCCACCATGTCGGAGGGTTCCTACAATGAGCAGTTCTTC

v_gene: TRBV19
abundance: .
d_gene: TRBD1
j_gene: TRBJ2-7
CDR3aa: CASSQHRGQGYEQYF
CDR3nt: TGTGCCAGTTCTCAACACCGTGGACAGGGCTACGAGCAGTACTTC

v_gene: TRBV4-3
abundance: .
d_gene: TRBD1
j_gene: TRBJ2-5
CDR3aa: CASSQLFGQGRFGETQYF
CDR3nt: TGCGCCAGCAGCCAATTATTCGGACAGGGGAGGTTTGGAGAGACCCAGTACTTC

v_gene: TRBV7-3
abundance: .
d_gene: TRBD2
j_gene: TRBJ2-1
CDR3aa: CASSWGGSYNEQFF
CDR3nt: TGTGCCAGCAGCTGGGGGGGCTCCTACAATGAGCAGTTCTTC

v_gene: TRBV5-5
abundance: .
d_gene: .
j_gene: TRBJ1-6
CDR3aa: CASSSQDRYNSPLHF
CDR3nt: TGTGCCAGCAGCTCACAGGACAGATATAATTCACCCCTCCACTTT

v_gene: TRBV5-6
abundance: .
d_gene: TRBD1
j_gene: TRBJ1-2
CDR3aa: CASSVGQGAVGYTF
CDR3nt: TGTGCCAGCAGCGTGGGACAGGGGGCGGTTGGCTACACCTTC

v_gene: TRBV14
abundance: .
d_gene: TRBD1
j_gene: TRBJ2-7
CDR3aa: CASSQESGQGAHF
CDR3nt: TGTGCCAGCAGCCAAGAATCCGGACAGGGGGCCCACTTC

v_gene: TRBV6-5
abundance: .
d_gene: .
j_gene: TRBJ2-1
CDR3aa: CASSSQGYEQFF
CDR3nt: TGTGCCAGCAGTTCCCAGGGTTATGAGCAGTTCTTC

v_gene: TRBV19
abundance: .
d_gene: .
j_gene: TRBJ1-1
CDR3aa: CASTPQGLNTEAFF
CDR3nt: TGTGCCAGTACCCCGCAGGGATTGAACACTGAAGCTTTCTTT

v_gene: TRBV5-1
abundance: .
d_gene: .
j_gene: TRBJ2-1
CDR3aa: CASSPIGSYNEQFF
CDR3nt: TGCGCCAGCAGCCCGATCGGCTCCTACAATGAGCAGTTCTTC

v_gene: TRBV18
abundance: once
d_gene: .
j_gene: TRBJ2-1
CDR3aa: CASSLFPYNEQFF
CDR3nt: TGTGCCAGCTCCCTCTTCCCTTACAATGAGCAGTTCTTC

v_gene: TRBV5-6
abundance: .
d_gene: .
j_gene: TRBJ2-2
CDR3aa: CASIRQGGTGELFF
CDR3nt: TGTGCCAGCATTAGACAGGGAGGCACCGGGGAGCTGTTTTTT

v_gene: TRBV6-1
abundance: .
d_gene: .
j_gene: TRBJ1-1
CDR3aa: CASSEGQGWDTEAFF
CDR3nt: TGTGCCAGCAGTGAAGGCCAGGGGTGGGACACTGAAGCTTTCTTT

v_gene: TRBV15
abundance: .
d_gene: .
j_gene: TRBJ2-7
CDR3aa: CATSARRGNYEQYF
CDR3nt: TGTGCCACCAGCGCTCGACGGGGGAACTACGAGCAGTACTTC

v_gene: TRBV7-2
abundance: .
d_gene: .
j_gene: TRBJ1-5
CDR3aa: CASSLDFGGLSQPQHF
CDR3nt: TGTGCCAGCAGCTTAGATTTTGGGGGCTTAAGTCAGCCCCAGCATTTT

v_gene: TRBV29-1
abundance: once
d_gene: .
j_gene: TRBJ2-3
CDR3aa: CSVENRLVGTDTQYF
CDR3nt: TGCAGCGTTGAAAACCGACTAGTGGGCACAGATACGCAGTATTTT

v_gene: TRBV5-1
abundance: .
d_gene: TRBD1
j_gene: TRBJ2-3
CDR3aa: CASSLSGTGGVRDTQYF
CDR3nt: TGCGCCAGCAGCTTGTCCGGGACAGGGGGGGTCAGAGATACGCAGTATTTT

v_gene: TRBV5-1
abundance: .
d_gene: .
j_gene: TRBJ1-6
CDR3aa: CASSLGHSYNSPLHF
CDR3nt: TGCGCCAGCAGCTTGGGACACTCCTATAATTCACCCCTCCACTTT

v_gene: TRBV7-2
abundance: once
d_gene: .
j_gene: TRBJ2-3
CDR3aa: CASSLSSGAHSTDTQYF
CDR3nt: TGTGCCAGCAGCTTATCGTCAGGGGCCCATAGCACAGATACGCAGTATTTT

v_gene: TRBV6-5
abundance: .
d_gene: .
j_gene: TRBJ2-3
CDR3aa: CASSAAGASTDTQYF
CDR3nt: TGTGCCAGCAGCGCCGCAGGGGCCAGCACAGATACGCAGTATTTT

v_gene: TRBV2
abundance: .
d_gene: TRBD1
j_gene: TRBJ2-5
CDR3aa: CASSDRGIKETQYF
CDR3nt: TGTGCCAGCAGCGACAGGGGGATAAAGGAGACCCAGTACTTC

v_gene: TRBV5-5
abundance: .
d_gene: TRBD2
j_gene: TRBJ2-5
CDR3aa: CASRRLAQETQYF
CDR3nt: TGTGCCAGCAGAAGACTAGCCCAAGAGACCCAGTACTTC

v_gene: TRBV7-2
abundance: once
d_gene: TRBD1
j_gene: TRBJ2-7
CDR3aa: CASSFGTGNMDEQYF
CDR3nt: TGTGCCAGCAGCTTCGGGACAGGGAATATGGACGAGCAGTACTTC

v_gene: TRBV6-5
abundance: .
d_gene: .
j_gene: TRBJ1-2
CDR3aa: CASSYSSGGNYGYTF
CDR3nt: TGTGCCAGCAGTTACTCGTCGGGGGGTAACTATGGCTACACCTTC

v_gene: TRBV27
abundance: .
d_gene: TRBD1
j_gene: TRBJ2-3
CDR3aa: CASNDRGRSTDTQYF
CDR3nt: TGTGCCAGCAACGACAGGGGGCGATCCACAGATACGCAGTATTTT

v_gene: TRBV19
abundance: few
d_gene: .
j_gene: TRBJ2-7
CDR3aa: CASGGQTLYEQYF
CDR3nt: TGTGCCAGTGGCGGACAGACCTTATACGAGCAGTACTTC

v_gene: TRBV9
abundance: .
d_gene: .
j_gene: TRBJ1-1
CDR3aa: CASSPVGVSSTEAFF
CDR3nt: TGTGCCAGCAGCCCCGTCGGGGTTTCCTCGACTGAAGCTTTCTTT

v_gene: TRBV9
abundance: .
d_gene: TRBD2
j_gene: TRBJ2-7
CDR3aa: CASSVGSGGPYEQYF
CDR3nt: TGTGCCAGCAGCGTAGGTAGCGGGGGGCCCTACGAGCAGTACTTC

v_gene: TRBV4-1
abundance: .
d_gene: .
j_gene: TRBJ1-6
CDR3aa: CASSQDPAGVSPLHF
CDR3nt: TGTGCCAGCAGCCAAGATCCTGCAGGGGTTTCACCCCTCCACTTT

v_gene: TRBV5-1
abundance: .
d_gene: TRBD2
j_gene: TRBJ2-5
CDR3aa: CASSPLAGGLETQYF
CDR3nt: TGCGCCAGCAGCCCTCTGGCGGGGGGGCTAGAGACCCAGTACTTC

v_gene: TRBV5-4
abundance: .
d_gene: TRBD1
j_gene: TRBJ1-2
CDR3aa: CASSARQGADGYTF
CDR3nt: TGTGCCAGCAGCGCCAGACAGGGGGCTGATGGCTACACCTTC

v_gene: TRBV5-4
abundance: .
d_gene: TRBD1
j_gene: TRBJ2-2
CDR3aa: CASSSGQDSTGELFF
CDR3nt: TGTGCCAGCAGCTCGGGACAGGATAGCACCGGGGAGCTGTTTTTT

v_gene: TRBV19
abundance: .
d_gene: TRBD2
j_gene: TRBJ2-1
CDR3aa: CASRTSGGASNEQFF
CDR3nt: TGTGCCAGTAGGACTAGCGGGGGGGCATCGAATGAGCAGTTCTTC

v_gene: TRBV6-5
abundance: .
d_gene: .
j_gene: TRBJ1-3
CDR3aa: CASSHNSHSGNTIYF
CDR3nt: TGTGCCAGCAGTCATAACAGTCACTCTGGAAACACCATATATTTT

v_gene: TRBV10-2
abundance: .
d_gene: .
j_gene: TRBJ1-2
CDR3aa: CASRQGSDYGYTF
CDR3nt: TGCGCCAGCAGACAGGGATCGGACTATGGCTACACCTTC

v_gene: TRBV6-5
abundance: few
d_gene: .
j_gene: TRBJ1-6
CDR3aa: CASRGEGTSPLHF
CDR3nt: TGTGCCAGCAGGGGGGAGGGAACCTCACCCCTCCACTTT

v_gene: TRBV6-1
abundance: .
d_gene: .
j_gene: TRBJ2-7
CDR3aa: CASTPSARSSYEQYF
CDR3nt: TGTGCCAGCACGCCTAGCGCCCGAAGCTCCTACGAGCAGTACTTC

v_gene: TRBV5-1
abundance: .
d_gene: .
j_gene: TRBJ1-2
CDR3aa: CASSLDLAGYTF
CDR3nt: TGCGCCAGCAGCTTGGACCTAGCGGGCTACACCTTC